Listed below are T cell receptor beta chains from one sample, sequenced in a study of T cells after yellow fever vaccination. TCRdb redid the calling of the 5' RACE reads with MiXCR, one entry per CDR3 protein. Among approximately 110,000 distinct CDR3 sequences listed, around 7.7% were seen once. Sequences were derived from CD4+ T cells sorted from PBMCs, sampled more than 8 days after the first yellow fever vaccination. The receptors come from a man aged 18 to 30 who received the YFV17D yellow fever vaccine. The conserved cysteine and the conserved F or W are not part of the CDR3 here.

len	v_gene	CDR3aa
17	TRBV21-1	ASSNFAFKRGEYTDTQY
12	TRBV24-1	ATSESRVDQPQH
12	TRBV7-9	ASSAGNSYNEQF
14	TRBV4-3	ASSQLSGRSTDTQY
10	TRBV2	ASSRSSRTQY
10	TRBV30	AWDRANYGYT
15	TRBV5-6	ASSRPYGGYGNTEAF
12	TRBV7-2	ASSSLLSGTEAF
12	TRBV7-9	ASSLSTHGDEQY
11	TRBV6-5	ASSYFLGSTLH
12	TRBV12-3/TRBV12-4	ASSPFDWNYGYT
16	TRBV15	ATSGHLSSGDSTDTQY
12	TRBV6-1	ASSEAGSNQPQH
10	TRBV20-1	SANPDFGGYT
11	TRBV10-2	ASTGDPGYEQY
16	TRBV20-1	SVSDGLRQGKRDYGYT
10	TRBV5-4	ASSLVQSGYT
11	TRBV10-3	AISDDGTQPQH
14	TRBV10-3	AISESRLTSQNEQF
13	TRBV10-3	AIRKEGGSNQPQH
9	TRBV10-3	AIKGSYGYT
13	TRBV7-2	ASSLGPDTPETQY
15	TRBV12-3/TRBV12-4	ASSIHSGTGGFQPQH
13	TRBV19	ASRRRQGAAGELF
11	TRBV20-1	SARPQNTDTQY
11	TRBV19	ASSIRGGETQY
14	TRBV5-1	ASSLAQGARSDGYT
13	TRBV5-1	ASSLAGARYNEQF
16	TRBV24-1	ATSDPRSGTSGIDTQY
11	TRBV7-2	ASSFIGKETQY
12	TRBV25-1	ASSVMSSYNEQF
12	TRBV20-1	SARTSGVRGTQY
10	TRBV12-3/TRBV12-4	ASTQNYNEQF
9	TRBV5-1	ASSEDRDQF
13	TRBV5-1	ASSSSDRATGELF
11	TRBV12-3/TRBV12-4	ASNPTENTEAF
16	TRBV18	ASSPLTDRALAKNIQY
12	TRBV7-2	ASSLGPLPYEQY
11	TRBV4-2	ASRIQPNTEAF
13	TRBV6-6	ASSSRLYGGNTIY
11	TRBV30	AWEQGGNSPLH
11	TRBV6-5	ATERGGGSPLH